This T cell receptor beta chain was obtained from a study of blood T cell repertoires in COVID-19. Turning to the study itself: The United States, Italy and Spain were the sources of the acute and convalescent COVID-19 samples. From T cells, B-cell-depleted T cells, or PBMCs came the material, which was cDNA or gDNA.

Membership in each cohort depended on participant-reported clinical history. For recovered donors of Cohort 3, there were two negative PCRs, clearance, or symptom resolution. The assay was immunoSEQ multiplex PCR, and TCRdb's table has in-frame clones only and misses some. The sample holds 300,000 to 350,000 clones, about 90% seen once. There are 19 residues in the CDR3. Germline V gene data show CDR1 as SGHVS and CDR2 as FQNEAQ. With V trimmed by 3 bases and J by 4 bases, 20 bases remained unmatched. This clonotype was obtained from a woman in her 30s who had recovered from COVID-19. The J gene is TRBJ2-7, the V gene TRBV7-8, with 8 bases aligning to TRBD2. Sequencing used PBMCs or T cells enriched from blood (not recorded which). CDR3 sequence (DNA): TGTGCCAGCAGCTTCGACATGGGGGGGCCACTAGCGGCAACGTACGAGCAGTACTTC. This sequence encodes CASSFDMGGPLAATYEQYF. Drawing the rest from reference TRBV7-8 and TRBJ2-7, the complete variable domain is GAGVSQSPRYKVAKRGQDVALRCDPISGHVSLFWYQQALGQGPEFLTYFQNEAQLDKSGLPSDRFFAERPEGSVSTLKIQRTQQEDSAVYLCASSFDMGGPLAATYEQYFGPGTRLTVT.